These 13 T cell receptor beta chains came from one sample sequenced in a study of PD-1 blockade in classical Hodgkin lymphoma. The data were produced by immunoSEQ multiplex PCR, yet TCRdb's version contains in-frame clones alone and is incomplete. The top ten hold around 6.6% of the sample, which has some 100,000 clones, roughly 91% seen once. Each patient experienced a relapse that followed autologous stem cell transplantation, and brentuximab vedotin exposure varied. The source was peripheral blood mononuclear cells (PBMCs), collected before the second cycle of nivolumab. Every receptor here comes from a human donor with classical Hodgkin lymphoma.

The gene calls are TRBV27 and TRBJ1-6; 8 bases align to TRBD1. The CDR3 has 16 residues. Germline V lookup: CDR1 MNHEY, CDR2 SMNVEV (reference sequence). J lost 7 bases, V lost 5 bases, and 10 bases had no gene match. CDR3 region: CASSPTGGSWNSPLHF. The CDR3 nucleotides read TGTGCCAGCAGTCCAACAGGGGGTTCATGGAATTCACCCCTCCACTTT.

The genes are TRBV5-4 and TRBJ2-7; TRBD2 aligns across 11 bases. The CDR3 is 14 amino acids. Germline values: CDR1 SGHNT, CDR2 YYREEE (reference sequence). V dropped 2 bases and J dropped 3; count of bases not matched to a gene: 1. CDR3 sequence: CASSFGTSGYEQYF. The CDR3 DNA follows: TGTGCCAGCAGCTTCGGGACTAGCGGCTACGAGCAGTACTTC.

J is TRBJ2-6 and V is TRBV7-9; 8 bases fit TRBD1. V trimming: 3 bases; J trimming: 2 bases; junction bases outside the gene matches: 0. Germline lookup yields CDR1 SEHNR and CDR2 FQNEAQ (reference sequence). This CDR3 has 15 amino acids. The CDR3 nucleotides are TGTGCCAGCAGCTTGGGACAGGCTGGGGCCAACGTCCTGACTTTC. Its translation is CASSLGQAGANVLTF.

This rearrangement joins TRBV10-1 to TRBJ1-1, with 9 bases aligning to TRBD1. CDR3 length equals 17 residues. After removal of 5 bases from V and 0 bases from J, the junction contained 10 bases not matched to a gene. Germline CDR1 reads WNHNN; CDR2 reads SYGVQD (reference sequence). The CDR3 region is CASSPGQGQQLNTEAFF. DNA for the CDR3: TGCGCCAGCAGTCCTGGACAGGGGCAACAATTGAACACTGAAGCTTTCTTT.

The chain has TRBV9 and TRBJ1-5, with a tentative D call TRBD1 (6 bases). Deletions cut 0 bases from V and 6 bases from J, with 10 bases between. Germline loops: CDR1 SGDLS, CDR2 YYNGEE. The length of the CDR3 is 14 residues. The CDR3 sequence is CASSVGTGLQPQHF. The CDR3 DNA reads as TGTGCCAGCAGCGTAGGAACAGGGCTTCAGCCCCAGCATTTT.

The V and J genes are TRBV9 and TRBJ2-2; 7 bases agree with TRBD2. CDR3 size: 17 residues. Germline lookup yields CDR1 SGDLS and CDR2 YYNGEE. The trim removed 4 bases at V and 1 base at J, leaving 10 bases unmatched. CDR3 nucleotides: TGTGCCAGCAGCTCGACCCATGGCGGGAGGAACACCGGGGAGCTGTTTTTT. Translation gives CASSSTHGGRNTGELFF. Combining the CDR3 with reference TRBV9 and TRBJ2-2 gives the whole variable domain DSGVTQTPKHLITATGQRVTLRCSPRSGDLSVYWYQQSLDQGLQFLIQYYNGEERAKGNILERFSAQQFPDLHSELNLSSLELGDSALYFCASSSTHGGRNTGELFFGEGSRLTVL.

The rearrangement uses TRBV5-4 and TRBJ2-7; the D is unclear. Trimming removed 6 bases from V and 2 bases from J, with 15 bases in between. The CDR3 length is 14 residues. The germline gives CDR1 SGHNT, CDR2 YYREEE (reference sequence). CDR3 region: CASKMETDAYEQYF. DNA of the CDR3: TGTGCCAGCAAAATGGAGACCGACGCCTACGAGCAGTACTTC.

CDR3 sequence (DNA): TGTGCCAGCAGTGAAGTTAGGGCTAGCGGGCAAGAGACCCAGTACTTC. This sequence encodes CASSEVRASGQETQYF. The chain couples TRBV6-1 to TRBJ2-5; 8 nucleotides match TRBD2. CDR3 length equals 16 residues. The germline gives CDR1 MNHNS, CDR2 SASEGT. With 1 base clipped from V and 2 bases from J, the junction kept 6 bases outside the gene matches.

The rearrangement joins TRBV19 to TRBJ1-2; D ambiguous. V dropped 1 base and J dropped 4 bases, with 10 bases sitting between them. The CDR3 runs to 14 residues. Germline loops: CDR1 LNHDA, CDR2 SQIVND (reference sequence). The CDR3 DNA reads as TGTGCCAGTAGTATAGCGGGTTTCGGCTATGGCTACACCTTC. Translating it yields CASSIAGFGYGYTF.

The chain joins TRBV5-1 to TRBJ2-7; no definite D call. CDR1 is SGHRS and CDR2 is YFSETQ in the germline V gene. CDR3 length equals 18 residues. V was shortened by 4 bases and J by 3 bases, with 26 bases between the two germline ends. The CDR3, as DNA: TGCGCCAGCAGCCCAGCATCACCCTTTATGGAGCAGATCTACGAGCAGTACTTC. Protein product: CASSPASPFMEQIYEQYF. Full variable domain (rest looked up from reference TRBV5-1 and TRBJ2-7): KAGVTQTPRYLIKTRGQQVTLSCSPISGHRSVSWYQQTPGQGLQFLFEYFSETQRNKGNFPGRFSGRQFSNSRSEMNVSTLELGDSALYLCASSPASPFMEQIYEQYFGPGTRLTVT.

The chain joins TRBV20-1 to TRBJ1-1; D not certain. The germline V and J ends were trimmed by 8 bases and 1 base, with 8 bases remaining between them. The germline CDR1 and CDR2 sequences are DFQATT and SNEGSKA (reference sequence). The CDR3 consists of 11 residues. The CDR3 sequence: CSLYRNTEAFF. Here the CDR3 DNA reads TGCAGTCTCTACCGGAACACTGAAGCTTTCTTT.

This chain uses TRBV11-2 with TRBJ1-2; the match to TRBD1 covers 10 bases. Germline lookup yields CDR1 SGHAT and CDR2 FQNNGV. V lost 4 bases, J lost 8 bases, and 10 bases stayed unmatched. There are 15 residues in the CDR3. The CDR3 bases are TGTGCCAGCAGCTATTACGCCGGGACAGGGGAAGGCTACACCTTC. Amino acid sequence: CASSYYAGTGEGYTF.

V and J are TRBV6-1 and TRBJ1-5, with TRBD1 identical over 8 bases. J was trimmed by 2 bases and V by 4 bases; bases with no gene match: 10. The CDR3 loop spans 17 amino acids. Germline V gives CDR1 MNHNS, CDR2 SASEGT. CDR3 bases: TGTGCCAGCAGTGGGACAGGGCGGGAGTTGGGCAATCAGCCCCAGCATTTT. Translating it yields CASSGTGRELGNQPQHF.